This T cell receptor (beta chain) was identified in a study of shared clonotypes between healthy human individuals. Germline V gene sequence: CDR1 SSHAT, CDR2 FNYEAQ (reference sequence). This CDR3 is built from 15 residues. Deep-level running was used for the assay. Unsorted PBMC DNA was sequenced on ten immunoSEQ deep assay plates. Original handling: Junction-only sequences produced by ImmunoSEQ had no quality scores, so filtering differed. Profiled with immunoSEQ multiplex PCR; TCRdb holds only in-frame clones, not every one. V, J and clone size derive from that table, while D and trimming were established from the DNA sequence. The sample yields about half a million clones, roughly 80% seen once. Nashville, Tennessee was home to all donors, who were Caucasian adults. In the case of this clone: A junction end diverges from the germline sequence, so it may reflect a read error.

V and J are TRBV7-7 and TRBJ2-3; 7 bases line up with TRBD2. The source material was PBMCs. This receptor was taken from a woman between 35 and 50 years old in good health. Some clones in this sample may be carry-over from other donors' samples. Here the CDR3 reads CASSPITSATDTQYF. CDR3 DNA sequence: TGTGCTAGCAGCCCCATAACTAGCGCGACAGATACGCAGTATTTT.